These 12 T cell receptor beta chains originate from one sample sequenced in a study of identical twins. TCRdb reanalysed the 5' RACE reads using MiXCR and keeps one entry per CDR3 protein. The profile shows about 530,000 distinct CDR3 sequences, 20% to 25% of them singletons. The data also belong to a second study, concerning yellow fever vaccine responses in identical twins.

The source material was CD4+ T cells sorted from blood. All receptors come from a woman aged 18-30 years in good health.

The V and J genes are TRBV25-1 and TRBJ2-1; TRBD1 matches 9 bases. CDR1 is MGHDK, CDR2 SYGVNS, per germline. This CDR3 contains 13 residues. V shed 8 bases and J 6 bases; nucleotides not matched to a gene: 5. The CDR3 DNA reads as TGTGCCAGCGGGAGGACAGGGGTCAATGAGCAGTTCTTC. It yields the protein CASGRTGVNEQFF. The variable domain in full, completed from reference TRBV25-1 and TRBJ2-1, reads EADIYQTPRYLVIGTGKKITLECSQTMGHDKMYWYQQDPGMELHLIHYSYGVNSTEKGDLSSESTVSRIRTEHFPLTLESARPSHTSQYLCASGRTGVNEQFFGPGTRLTVL.

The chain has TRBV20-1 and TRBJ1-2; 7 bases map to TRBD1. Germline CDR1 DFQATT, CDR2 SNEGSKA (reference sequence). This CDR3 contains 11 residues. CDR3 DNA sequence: TGCAGCCCCCGGGACAGCTATGGCTACACCTTC. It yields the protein CSPRDSYGYTF.

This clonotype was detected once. For the CDR3, the DNA is TGTGCCAGCTCACCACAGACAAGAGTAGCGGGCTCCTACGAGCAGTACTTC. This translates into CASSPQTRVAGSYEQYF. The V and J genes are TRBV18 and TRBJ2-7, with 7 bases matching TRBD2. The CDR3 is 17 amino acids. V was clipped by 1 base and J by 0 bases; unmatched bases: 9. Per the germline V gene, CDR1 is KGHSH and CDR2 is LQKENI.

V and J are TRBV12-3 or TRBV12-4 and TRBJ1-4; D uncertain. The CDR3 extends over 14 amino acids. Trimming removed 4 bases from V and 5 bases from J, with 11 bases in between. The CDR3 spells CASSYSYENEKLFF. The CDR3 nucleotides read TGTGCCAGCAGTTACAGTTATGAGAATGAAAAACTGTTTTTT.

CDR3 protein: CASSTGGSSTTDTQYF. CDR3 nucleotide sequence: TGCGCCAGCAGCACCGGGGGGAGTAGCACGACAGATACGCAGTATTTT. The chain uses TRBV5-1 and TRBJ2-3, with 7 positions matching TRBD2. V lost 4 bases and J lost 3; bases outside the gene matches: 11. CDR3 length equals 16 residues. Germline CDR1 reads SGHRS; CDR2 reads YFSETQ.

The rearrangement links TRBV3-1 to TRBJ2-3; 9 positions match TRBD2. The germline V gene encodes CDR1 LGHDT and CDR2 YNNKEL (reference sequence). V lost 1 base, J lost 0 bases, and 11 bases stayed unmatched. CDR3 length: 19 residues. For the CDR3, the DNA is TGTGCCAGCAGCCAAGTGAGTAGCGGGAGCTCCGCTAGCACAGATACGCAGTATTTT. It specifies CASSQVSSGSSASTDTQYF.

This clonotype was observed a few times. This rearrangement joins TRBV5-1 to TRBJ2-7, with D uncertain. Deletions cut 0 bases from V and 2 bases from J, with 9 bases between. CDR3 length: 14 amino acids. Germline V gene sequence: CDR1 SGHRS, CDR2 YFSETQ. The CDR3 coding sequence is TGCGCCAGCAGCTTGGGTCCGGCTACCTACGAGCAGTACTTC. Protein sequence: CASSLGPATYEQYF.

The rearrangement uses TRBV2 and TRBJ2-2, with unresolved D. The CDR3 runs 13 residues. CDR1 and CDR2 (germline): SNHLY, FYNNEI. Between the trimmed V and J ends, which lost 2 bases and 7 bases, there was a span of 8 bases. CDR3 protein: CASSEQSGGELFF. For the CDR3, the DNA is TGTGCCAGCAGTGAACAGTCCGGCGGGGAGCTGTTTTTT.

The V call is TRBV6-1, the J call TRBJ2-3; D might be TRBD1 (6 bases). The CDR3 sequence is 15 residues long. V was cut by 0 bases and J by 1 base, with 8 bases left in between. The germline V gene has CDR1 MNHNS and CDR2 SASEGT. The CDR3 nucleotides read TGTGCCAGCAGTGAAGCACAGGGCCGCACAGATACGCAGTATTTT. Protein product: CASSEAQGRTDTQYF.

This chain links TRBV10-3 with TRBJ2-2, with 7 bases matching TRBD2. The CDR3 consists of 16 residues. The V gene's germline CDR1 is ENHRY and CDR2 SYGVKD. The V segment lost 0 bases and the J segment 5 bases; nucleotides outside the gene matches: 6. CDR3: CAISESVRGTTGELFF. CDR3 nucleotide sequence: TGTGCCATCAGTGAGTCCGTGCGGGGGACTACCGGGGAGCTGTTTTTT.

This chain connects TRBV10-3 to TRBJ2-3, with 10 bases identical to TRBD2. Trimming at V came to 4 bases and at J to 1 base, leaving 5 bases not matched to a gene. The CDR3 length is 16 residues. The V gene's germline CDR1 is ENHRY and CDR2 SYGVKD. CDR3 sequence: CAISAAGGLRTDTQYF. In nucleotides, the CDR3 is TGTGCCATCAGTGCAGCGGGAGGGCTTCGCACAGATACGCAGTATTTT.

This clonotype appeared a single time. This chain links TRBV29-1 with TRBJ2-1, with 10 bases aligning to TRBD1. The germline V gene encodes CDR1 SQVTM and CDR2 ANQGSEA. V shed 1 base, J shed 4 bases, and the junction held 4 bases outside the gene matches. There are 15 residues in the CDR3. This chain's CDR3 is CSVEGTGGSYNEQFF. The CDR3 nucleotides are TGCAGCGTTGAAGGGACAGGGGGGTCGTACAATGAGCAGTTCTTC.